This passage covers 2 T cell receptor beta chains from one sample sequenced in a study of cytomegalovirus exposure and HLA in healthy donors. The PCR was carried out with 60 Vbeta primers and 13 Jbeta primers. Assay used: immunoSEQ multiplex PCR; TCRdb lists only in-frame clones, some missing. Of about 130,000 clones in the sample, 73% are singletons; the top ten hold more than 2%. Specimen: PBMCs. The receptors were gathered from a woman between 35 and 50 years old in good health and CMV-seropositive.

This clone came up a few times. The rearrangement joins TRBV9 to TRBJ1-2; no firm D call. Trimming cost V 0 bases and J 4 bases, with 10 bases left between them. The CDR3 consists of 14 residues. CDR1 SGDLS and CDR2 YYNGEE come from the germline V gene. The CDR3 bases are TGTGCCAGCAGCGTAGCTCGGGGAGGCTATGGCTACACCTTC. This gives the protein CASSVARGGYGYTF.

The V call is TRBV7-9, the J call TRBJ1-1, with D hard to call. V was clipped by 0 bases and J by 10 bases, with 18 bases between them. Germline CDR1 SEHNR, CDR2 FQNEAQ (reference sequence). The CDR3 length is 15 residues. CDR3 residues: CASSLARIVPIGAFF. CDR3 DNA: TGTGCCAGCAGCTTAGCGCGAATCGTCCCGATCGGAGCTTTCTTT.